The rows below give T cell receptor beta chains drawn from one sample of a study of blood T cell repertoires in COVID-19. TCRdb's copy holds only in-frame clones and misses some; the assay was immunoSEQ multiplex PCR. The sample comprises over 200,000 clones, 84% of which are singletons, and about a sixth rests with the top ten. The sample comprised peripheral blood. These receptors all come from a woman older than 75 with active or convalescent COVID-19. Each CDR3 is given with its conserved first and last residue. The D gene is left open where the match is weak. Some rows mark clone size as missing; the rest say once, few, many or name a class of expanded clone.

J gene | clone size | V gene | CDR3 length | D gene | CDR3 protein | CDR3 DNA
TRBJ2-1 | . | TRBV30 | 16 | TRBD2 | CAFTRATSGGYNEQFF | TGTGCCTTCACTAGGGCTACTAGCGGGGGTTACAATGAGCAGTTCTTC
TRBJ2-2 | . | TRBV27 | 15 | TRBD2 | CASRDSGRGAGELFF | TGTGCCAGCAGAGATAGCGGGAGGGGGGCCGGGGAGCTGTTTTTT
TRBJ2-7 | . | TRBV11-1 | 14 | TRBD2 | CASSFGLAGAEQYF | TGTGCCAGCAGCTTTGGCCTAGCGGGAGCCGAGCAGTACTTC
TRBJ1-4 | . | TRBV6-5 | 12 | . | CASSPTREKLFF | TGTGCCAGCAGCCCCACTCGGGAAAAACTGTTTTTT
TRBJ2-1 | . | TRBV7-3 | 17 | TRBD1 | CASSLFPGQGSYNEQFF | TGTGCCAGCAGCTTATTCCCTGGACAGGGTAGCTACAATGAGCAGTTCTTC
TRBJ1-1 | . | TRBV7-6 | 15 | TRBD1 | CASSPGGDRDTEAFF | TGTGCCAGCAGCCCCGGGGGGGACAGGGACACTGAAGCTTTCTTT
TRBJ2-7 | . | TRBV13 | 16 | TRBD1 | CASSTRTGPSSYEQYF | TGTGCCAGCAGCACCCGGACAGGGCCGAGCTCCTACGAGCAGTACTTC
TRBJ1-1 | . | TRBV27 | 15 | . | CASSLYTVRGVEAFF | TGTGCCAGCAGTTTATATACCGTGCGGGGGGTTGAAGCTTTCTTT
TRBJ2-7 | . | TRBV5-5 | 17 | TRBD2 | CASSLPTSGFISYEQYF | TGTGCCAGCAGCTTGCCGACTAGCGGGTTTATCTCCTACGAGCAGTACTTC
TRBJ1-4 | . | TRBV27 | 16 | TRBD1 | CASSQKSRDRAEKLFF | TGTGCCAGCAGTCAAAAGTCTCGGGACAGGGCTGAAAAACTGTTTTTT
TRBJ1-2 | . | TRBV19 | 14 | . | CASGLGQRSGGYTF | TGTGCCAGTGGGCTTGGACAGCGCTCCGGTGGCTACACCTTC
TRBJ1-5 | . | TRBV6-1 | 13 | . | CASSERGFQPQHF | TGTGCCAGCAGTGAAAGGGGATTTCAGCCCCAGCATTTT
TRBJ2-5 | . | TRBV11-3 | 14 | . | CASSLRVVGETQYF | TGTGCCAGCAGCTTACGGGTCGTAGGAGAGACCCAGTACTTC
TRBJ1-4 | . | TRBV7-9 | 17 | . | CASSLGLRGPTNEKLFF | TGTGCCAGCAGCTTAGGTCTAAGGGGTCCAACTAATGAAAAACTGTTTTTT
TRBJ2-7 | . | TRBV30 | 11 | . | CAWVWAGEQYF | TGTGCCTGGGTCTGGGCTGGCGAGCAGTACTTC
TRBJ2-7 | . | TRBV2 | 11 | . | CASGISYEQYF | TGTGCCAGCGGCATCTCCTACGAGCAGTACTTC
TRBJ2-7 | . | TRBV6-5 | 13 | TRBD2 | CASRTSGSYEQYF | TGTGCCAGCAGAACTAGCGGGAGTTACGAGCAGTACTTC
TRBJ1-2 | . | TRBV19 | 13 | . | CASYSNLQWGYTF | TGTGCCAGTTATTCAAATCTTCAGTGGGGCTACACCTTC
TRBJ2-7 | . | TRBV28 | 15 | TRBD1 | CASSSQLRGPWEQYF | TGTGCCAGCAGTTCCCAGCTCAGGGGGCCGTGGGAGCAGTACTTC
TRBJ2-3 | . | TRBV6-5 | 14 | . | CASSRRELTDTQYF | TGTGCCAGCAGTCGCCGCGAACTCACAGATACGCAGTATTTT
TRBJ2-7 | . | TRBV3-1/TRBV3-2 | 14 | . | CASSPREGRGEQYF | TGTGCCAGCAGCCCCCGTGAAGGGAGAGGAGAGCAGTACTTC
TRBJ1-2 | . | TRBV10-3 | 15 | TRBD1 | CAISESPGQGYGYTF | TGTGCCATCAGTGAGTCTCCAGGACAGGGCTATGGCTACACCTTC
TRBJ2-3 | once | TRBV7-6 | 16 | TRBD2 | CASSAGAGGTIDTQYF | TGTGCCAGCAGCGCGGGAGCGGGAGGAACGATTGATACGCAGTATTTT
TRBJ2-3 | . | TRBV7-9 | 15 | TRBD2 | CASSPTSGTADTQYF | TGTGCCAGCAGCCCAACTAGCGGGACGGCAGATACGCAGTATTTT
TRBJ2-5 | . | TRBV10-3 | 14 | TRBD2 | CAISSRGGQETQYF | TGTGCCATCAGTTCGCGGGGGGGCCAAGAGACCCAGTACTTC
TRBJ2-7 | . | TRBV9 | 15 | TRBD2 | CASSARNSGGYEQYF | TGTGCCAGCAGCGCCCGAAATTCGGGGGGCTACGAGCAGTACTTC
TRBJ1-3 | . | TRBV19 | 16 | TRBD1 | CASSPTGQRSGNTIYF | TGTGCCAGTAGTCCGACGGGACAGCGCTCTGGAAACACCATATATTTT
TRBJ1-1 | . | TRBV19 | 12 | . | CASSLTGLEAFF | TGTGCCAGTAGTCTAACAGGTCTCGAGGCTTTCTTT
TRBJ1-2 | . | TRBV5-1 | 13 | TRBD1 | CASSLRQGQGYTF | TGCGCCAGCAGCTTAAGACAGGGCCAAGGCTACACCTTC
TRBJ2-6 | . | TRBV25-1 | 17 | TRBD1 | CASRTGQGTSGANVLTF | TGTGCCAGCAGGACGGGACAGGGAACGTCTGGGGCCAACGTCCTGACTTTC
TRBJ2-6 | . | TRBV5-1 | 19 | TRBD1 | CASSEEPGQGAAGANVLTF | TGCGCCAGCAGCGAGGAACCGGGACAGGGGGCAGCTGGGGCCAACGTCCTGACTTTC
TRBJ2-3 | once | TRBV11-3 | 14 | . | CASSLTGSTDTQYF | TGTGCCAGCAGCTTAACGGGGAGCACAGATACGCAGTATTTT
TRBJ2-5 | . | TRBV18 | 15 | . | CASSTSQDLKETQYF | TGTGCCAGCTCAACATCACAGGACCTTAAAGAGACCCAGTACTTC
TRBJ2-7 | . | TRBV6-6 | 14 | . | CASRKRSGSYEQYF | TGTGCCAGCAGAAAGCGAAGCGGGTCCTACGAGCAGTACTTC
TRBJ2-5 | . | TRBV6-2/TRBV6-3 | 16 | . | CASSYSGTSLRGTQYF | TGTGCCAGCAGTTACTCGGGTACTAGCCTTAGGGGGACCCAGTACTTC
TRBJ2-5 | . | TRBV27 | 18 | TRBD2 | CASSPPGLAGEMAETQYF | TGTGCCAGCAGCCCCCCGGGACTAGCGGGGGAGATGGCGGAGACCCAGTACTTC
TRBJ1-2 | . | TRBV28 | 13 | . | CASSAGVVYGYTF | TGTGCCAGCAGTGCAGGGGTAGTCTATGGCTACACCTTC
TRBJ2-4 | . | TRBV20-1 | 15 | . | CSASSRGNERDIQYF | TGCAGTGCTAGTAGTAGAGGAAACGAACGGGACATTCAGTACTTC
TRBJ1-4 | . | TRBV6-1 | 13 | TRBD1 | CASDRGQGEKLFF | TGTGCCAGCGATAGGGGACAGGGGGAAAAACTGTTTTTT
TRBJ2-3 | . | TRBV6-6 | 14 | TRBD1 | CASIAGGSTDTQYF | TGTGCCAGCATTGCAGGGGGCAGTACAGATACGCAGTATTTT
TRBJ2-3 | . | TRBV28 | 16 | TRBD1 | CASTEPGQGAADTQYF | TGTGCCAGTACCGAACCGGGACAGGGGGCCGCAGATACGCAGTATTTT
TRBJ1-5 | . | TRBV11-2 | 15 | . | CASSLFQGGNQPQHF | TGTGCCAGCAGCTTATTTCAGGGCGGCAATCAGCCCCAGCATTTT